A selection of T cell receptor beta chains follows, all from one sample in a study of Graves' ophthalmopathy and Graves' hyperthyroidism. TCRdb called the multiplex PCR reads again in MiXCR, with one record for every CDR3 protein. The repertoire holds 400,000 to 450,000 distinct CDR3 sequences, with around 21% as singletons. Sequenced input: peripheral blood. The receptors shown here come from a woman aged 18-29 years with stable Graves' hyperthyroidism. The CDR3 runs from the conserved cysteine through the conserved F or W. Fields, in order: clone size, D gene, J gene, V gene, CDR3 DNA, CDR3 protein. D genes are given only for firm matches. Expanded clones are given a class, and other clones once, few, many or no size at all.

size: many; D: .; J: TRBJ2-7; V: TRBV30; DNA: TGTGCCTGGACCCTAGACTACGAGCAGTACTTC; CDR3: CAWTLDYEQYF
size: many; D: .; J: TRBJ1-5; V: TRBV12-3/TRBV12-4; DNA: TGTGCCAGCAGACCAACAGGGAGCAATCAGCCCCAGCATTTT; CDR3: CASRPTGSNQPQHF
size: medium-sized; D: .; J: TRBJ1-2; V: TRBV6-2/TRBV6-3; DNA: TGTGCCAGCACCCCGGCATCATCTTACTACACCTTC; CDR3: CASTPASSYYTF
size: .; D: .; J: TRBJ1-2; V: TRBV12-5; DNA: TGTGCTAGTGGTTTGACCCCGGGACACCGAGGAGATGGCTACACCTTC; CDR3: CASGLTPGHRGDGYTF
size: many; D: TRBD2; J: TRBJ2-7; V: TRBV6-5; DNA: TGTGCCAGCAGTTACTCCAGCGGGAATCGCTACGAGCAGTACTTC; CDR3: CASSYSSGNRYEQYF
size: few; D: .; J: TRBJ2-5; V: TRBV12-5; DNA: TGTGCTAGTGGTTCATCTACGAGCAGGGAAGAGACCCAGTACTTC; CDR3: CASGSSTSREETQYF
size: many; D: .; J: TRBJ2-2; V: TRBV3-1; DNA: TGTGCCAGCAGCCACAGGGGCGGCACCGGGGAGCTGTTTTTT; CDR3: CASSHRGGTGELFF
size: .; D: TRBD1; J: TRBJ2-7; V: TRBV4-1; DNA: TGCGCCAGCAGCCAAGAGGACAGGGAATCCTACGAGCAGTACTTC; CDR3: CASSQEDRESYEQYF
size: many; D: TRBD1; J: TRBJ1-2; V: TRBV28; DNA: TGTGCCAGCAGTTTAGAGGACAGGGGAGGCGGCTACACCTTC; CDR3: CASSLEDRGGGYTF
size: many; D: .; J: TRBJ1-3; V: TRBV6-1; DNA: TGTGCCAGCAGCACAGAGGGACATGGAAACACCATATATTTT; CDR3: CASSTEGHGNTIYF
size: many; D: .; J: TRBJ2-7; V: TRBV3-1; DNA: TGTGCCAGCAGCCAAGGGTGGGCAGCAACCTACGAGCAGTACTTC; CDR3: CASSQGWAATYEQYF
size: .; D: .; J: TRBJ2-5; V: TRBV30; DNA: TGTGCCTGGAGTCCGCAGGGCTTCCAGTACTTC; CDR3: CAWSPQGFQYF
size: many; D: .; J: TRBJ1-5; V: TRBV20-1; DNA: TGCAGTGCTAGCAAAGGCAGCAATCAGCCCCAGCATTTT; CDR3: CSASKGSNQPQHF
size: many; D: TRBD2; J: TRBJ2-7; V: TRBV3-1; DNA: TGTGCCAGCAGCCAAGACGGGGGGACCTACGAGCAGTACTTC; CDR3: CASSQDGGTYEQYF
size: many; D: TRBD1; J: TRBJ2-5; V: TRBV5-4; DNA: TGTGCCAGCAGCTTGGCCTTCACAGGGGGCTTTGGCGGGATGGGAAAAGAGACCCAGTACTTC; CDR3: CASSLAFTGGFGGMGKETQYF
size: many; D: .; J: TRBJ1-5; V: TRBV11-2; DNA: TGTGCCAGCAGCTCCTACTCTGATCAGCCCCAGCATTTT; CDR3: CASSSYSDQPQHF
size: many; D: TRBD1; J: TRBJ2-5; V: TRBV5-5; DNA: TGTGCCAGCAGCGTGGACAGGGAGCGTGAGACCCAGTACTTC; CDR3: CASSVDRERETQYF